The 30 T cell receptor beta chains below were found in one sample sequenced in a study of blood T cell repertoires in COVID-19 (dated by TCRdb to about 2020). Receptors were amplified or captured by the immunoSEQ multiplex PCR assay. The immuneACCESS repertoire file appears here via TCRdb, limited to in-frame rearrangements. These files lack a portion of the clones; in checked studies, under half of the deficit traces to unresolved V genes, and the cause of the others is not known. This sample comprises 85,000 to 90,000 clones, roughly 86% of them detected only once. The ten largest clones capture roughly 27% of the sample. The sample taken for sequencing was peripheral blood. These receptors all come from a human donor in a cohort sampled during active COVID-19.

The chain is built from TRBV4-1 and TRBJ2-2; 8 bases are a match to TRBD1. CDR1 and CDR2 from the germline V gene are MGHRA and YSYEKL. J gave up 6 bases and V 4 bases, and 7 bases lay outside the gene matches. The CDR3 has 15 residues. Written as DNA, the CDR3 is TGCGCCAGCAGCCGAGTCGGACAGGGAGCCGGGGAGCTGTTTTTT. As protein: CASSRVGQGAGELFF.

CDR3 loop: CATSRDALLEKLFF. The CDR3 DNA reads as TGTGCCACCAGCAGAGACGCACTGCTAGAAAAACTGTTTTTT. The V call is TRBV15, the J call TRBJ1-4; D is unclear. CDR1 and CDR2 from the germline V gene are LNHNV and YYDKDF (reference sequence). Trimming shortened V by 0 bases and J by 8 bases, and 10 bases separated the two germline ends. There are 14 residues in the CDR3.

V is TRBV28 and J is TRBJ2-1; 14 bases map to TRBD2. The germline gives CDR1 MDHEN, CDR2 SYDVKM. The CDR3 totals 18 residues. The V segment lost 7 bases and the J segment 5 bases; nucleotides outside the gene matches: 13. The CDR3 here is CASTPGTSGRLLNNEQFF. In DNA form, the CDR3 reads TGTGCCAGCACCCCGGGGACTAGCGGGAGACTCCTTAACAATGAGCAGTTCTTC.

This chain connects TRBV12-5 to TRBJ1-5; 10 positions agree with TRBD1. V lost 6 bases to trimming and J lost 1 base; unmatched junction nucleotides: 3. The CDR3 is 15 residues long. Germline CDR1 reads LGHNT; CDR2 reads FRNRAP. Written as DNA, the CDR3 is TGTGCTAGTGGGGGGACAGGGGTCAGCAATCAGCCCCAGCATTTT. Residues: CASGGTGVSNQPQHF.

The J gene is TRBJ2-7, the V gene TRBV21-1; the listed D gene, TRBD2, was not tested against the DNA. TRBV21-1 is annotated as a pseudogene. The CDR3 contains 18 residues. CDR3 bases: TGTGCCAGCAGCGCCACTAGCGGGCCTGCCCCGGTGTCCTACGAGCAGTACTTC. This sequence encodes CASSATSGPAPVSYEQYF.

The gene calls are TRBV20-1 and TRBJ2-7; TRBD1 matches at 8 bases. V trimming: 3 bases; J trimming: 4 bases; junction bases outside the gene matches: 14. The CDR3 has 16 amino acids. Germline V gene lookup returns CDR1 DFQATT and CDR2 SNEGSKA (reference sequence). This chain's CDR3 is CSASSSAGTGPYEQYF. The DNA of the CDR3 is TGCAGTGCTAGTTCCTCCGCCGGGACAGGACCTTACGAGCAGTACTTC.

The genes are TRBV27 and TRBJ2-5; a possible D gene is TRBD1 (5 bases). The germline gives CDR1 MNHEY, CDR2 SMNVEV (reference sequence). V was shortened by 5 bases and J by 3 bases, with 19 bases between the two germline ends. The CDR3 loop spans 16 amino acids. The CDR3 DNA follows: TGTGCCAGCAGTCCCCCAGGGCCTGGGTCGAAAGAGACCCAGTACTTC. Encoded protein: CASSPPGPGSKETQYF.

The DNA of the CDR3 is TGCGCCAGCAGCCAAACAGGGACCCTTAATTCACCCCTCCACTTT. This codes for CASSQTGTLNSPLHF. V usage is TRBV4-1 and J usage is TRBJ1-6, with D maybe TRBD1 (6 bases). The CDR3 is made up of 15 amino acids. Trimming shortened V by 2 bases and J by 6 bases, and 11 bases separated the two germline ends. The germline V gene has CDR1 MGHRA and CDR2 YSYEKL.

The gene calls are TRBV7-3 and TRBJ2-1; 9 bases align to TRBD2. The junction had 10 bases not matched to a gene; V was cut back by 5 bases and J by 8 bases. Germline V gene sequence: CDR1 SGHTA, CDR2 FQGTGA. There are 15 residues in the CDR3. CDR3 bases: TGTGCCAGCAGCAAACCGGCGGGAGGGCTCGATGAGCAGTTCTTC. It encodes CASSKPAGGLDEQFF.

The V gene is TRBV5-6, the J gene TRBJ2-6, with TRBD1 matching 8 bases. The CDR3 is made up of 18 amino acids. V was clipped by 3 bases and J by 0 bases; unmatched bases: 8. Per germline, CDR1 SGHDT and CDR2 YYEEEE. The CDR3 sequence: CASSYLTGVSSGANVLTF. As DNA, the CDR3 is TGTGCCAGCAGCTATTTGACAGGGGTGAGCTCTGGGGCCAACGTCCTGACTTTC.

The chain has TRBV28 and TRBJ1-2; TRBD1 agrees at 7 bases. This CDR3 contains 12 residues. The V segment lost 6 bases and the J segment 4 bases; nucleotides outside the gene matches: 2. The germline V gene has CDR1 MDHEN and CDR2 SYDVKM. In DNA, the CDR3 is TGTGCCAGCAGGACAGGGAGCTATGGCTACACCTTC. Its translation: CASRTGSYGYTF.

This CDR3 is CASSPRLEPQETQYF. The CDR3 DNA reads as TGTGCCAGCAGCCCCCGACTGGAACCCCAAGAGACCCAGTACTTC. This sequence joins TRBV9 and TRBJ2-5; D is unresolved. The CDR3 runs 15 residues. V lost 4 bases, J lost 1 base, and 14 bases lay in between. CDR1 is SGDLS, CDR2 YYNGEE, per germline.

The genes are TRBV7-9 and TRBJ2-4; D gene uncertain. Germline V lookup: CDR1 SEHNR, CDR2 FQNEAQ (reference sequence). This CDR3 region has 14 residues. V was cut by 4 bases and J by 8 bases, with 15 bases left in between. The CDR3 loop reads CASSSTATHYIQYF. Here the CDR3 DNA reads TGTGCCAGCAGCTCGACGGCGACTCACTACATTCAGTACTTC.

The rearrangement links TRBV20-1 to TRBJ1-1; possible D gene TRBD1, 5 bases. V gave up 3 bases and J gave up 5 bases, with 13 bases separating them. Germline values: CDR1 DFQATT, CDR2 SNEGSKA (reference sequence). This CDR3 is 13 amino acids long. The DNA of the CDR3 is TGCAGTGCTAGTTTCACAGGAGGGACTGAAGCTTTCTTT. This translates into CSASFTGGTEAFF.

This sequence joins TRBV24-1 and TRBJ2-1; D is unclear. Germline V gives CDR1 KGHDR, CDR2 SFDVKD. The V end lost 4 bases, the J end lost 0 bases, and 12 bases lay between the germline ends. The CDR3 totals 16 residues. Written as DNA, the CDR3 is TGTGCCACCAGTGACCGCAGTATACGCTCCTACAATGAGCAGTTCTTC. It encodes CATSDRSIRSYNEQFF.

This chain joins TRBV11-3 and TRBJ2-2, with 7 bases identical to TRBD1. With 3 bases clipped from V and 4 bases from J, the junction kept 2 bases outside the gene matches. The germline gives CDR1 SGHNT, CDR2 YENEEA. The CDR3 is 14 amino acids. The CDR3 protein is CASSLGTVTGELFF. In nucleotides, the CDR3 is TGTGCCAGCAGCTTGGGGACAGTCACCGGGGAGCTGTTTTTT.

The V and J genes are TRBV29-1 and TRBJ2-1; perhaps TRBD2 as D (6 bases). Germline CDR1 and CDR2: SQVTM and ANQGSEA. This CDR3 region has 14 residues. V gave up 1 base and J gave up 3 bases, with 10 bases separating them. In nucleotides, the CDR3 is TGCAGCGTTGAAGGCGGGGAACACTACAATGAGCAGTTCTTC. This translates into CSVEGGEHYNEQFF.

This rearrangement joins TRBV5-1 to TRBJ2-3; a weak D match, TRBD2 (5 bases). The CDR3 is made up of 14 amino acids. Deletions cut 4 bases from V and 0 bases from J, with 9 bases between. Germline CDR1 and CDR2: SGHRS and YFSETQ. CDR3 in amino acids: CASSELDSTDTQYF. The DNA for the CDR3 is TGCGCCAGCAGCGAACTAGACAGCACAGATACGCAGTATTTT.

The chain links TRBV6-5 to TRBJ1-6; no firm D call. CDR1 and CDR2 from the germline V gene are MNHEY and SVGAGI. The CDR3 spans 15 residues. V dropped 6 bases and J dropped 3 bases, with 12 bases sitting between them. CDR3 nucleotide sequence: TGTGCCAGCAGGGCAGCGTTTAACTATAATTCACCCCTCCACTTT. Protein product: CASRAAFNYNSPLHF.

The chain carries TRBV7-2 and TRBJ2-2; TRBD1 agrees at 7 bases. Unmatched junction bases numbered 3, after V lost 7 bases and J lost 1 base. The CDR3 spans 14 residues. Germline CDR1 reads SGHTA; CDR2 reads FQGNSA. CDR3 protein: CASKRTGNTGELFF. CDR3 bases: TGTGCCAGCAAGAGGACAGGGAACACCGGGGAGCTGTTTTTT.

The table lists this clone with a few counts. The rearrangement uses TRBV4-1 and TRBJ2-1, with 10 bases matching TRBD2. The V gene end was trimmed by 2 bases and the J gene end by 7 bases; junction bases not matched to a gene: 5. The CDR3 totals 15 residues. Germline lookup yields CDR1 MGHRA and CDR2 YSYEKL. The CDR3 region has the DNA TGCGCCAGCAGCCAATCTAGCGGGAGATTTAATGAGCAGTTCTTC. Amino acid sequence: CASSQSSGRFNEQFF.

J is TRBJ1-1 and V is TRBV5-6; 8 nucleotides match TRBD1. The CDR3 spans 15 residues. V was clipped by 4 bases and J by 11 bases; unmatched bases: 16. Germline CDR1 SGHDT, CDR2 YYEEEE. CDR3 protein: CASSKPGQDRLKAFF. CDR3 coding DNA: TGTGCCAGCAGCAAGCCGGGACAGGACCGACTGAAGGCTTTCTTT.

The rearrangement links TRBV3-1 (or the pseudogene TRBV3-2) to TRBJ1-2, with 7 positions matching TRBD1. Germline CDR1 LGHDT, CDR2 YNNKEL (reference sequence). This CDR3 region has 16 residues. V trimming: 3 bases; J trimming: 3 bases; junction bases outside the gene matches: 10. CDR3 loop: CASSHDDRAQDYGYTF. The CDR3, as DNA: TGTGCCAGCAGCCATGACGACAGGGCTCAGGACTATGGCTACACCTTC.

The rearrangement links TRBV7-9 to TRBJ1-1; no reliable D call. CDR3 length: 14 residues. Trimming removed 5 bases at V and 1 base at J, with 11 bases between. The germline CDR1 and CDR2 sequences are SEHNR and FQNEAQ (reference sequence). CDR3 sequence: CASSPGSGNTEAFF. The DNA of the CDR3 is TGTGCCAGCAGCCCCGGGTCGGGGAACACTGAAGCTTTCTTT.

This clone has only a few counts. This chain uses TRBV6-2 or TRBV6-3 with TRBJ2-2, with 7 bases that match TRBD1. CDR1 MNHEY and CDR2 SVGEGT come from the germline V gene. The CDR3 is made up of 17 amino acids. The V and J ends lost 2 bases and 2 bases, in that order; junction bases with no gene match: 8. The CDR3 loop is CASSYNRDRPNTGELFF. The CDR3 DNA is TGTGCCAGCAGTTACAACCGGGACAGACCTAACACCGGGGAGCTGTTTTTT.

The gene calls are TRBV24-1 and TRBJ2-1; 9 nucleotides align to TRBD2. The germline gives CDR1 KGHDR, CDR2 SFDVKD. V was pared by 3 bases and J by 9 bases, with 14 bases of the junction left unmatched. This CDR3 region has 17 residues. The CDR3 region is CATSDPLSGGTGGEQFF. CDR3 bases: TGTGCCACCAGTGATCCCCTAAGCGGGGGGACCGGGGGTGAGCAGTTCTTC.

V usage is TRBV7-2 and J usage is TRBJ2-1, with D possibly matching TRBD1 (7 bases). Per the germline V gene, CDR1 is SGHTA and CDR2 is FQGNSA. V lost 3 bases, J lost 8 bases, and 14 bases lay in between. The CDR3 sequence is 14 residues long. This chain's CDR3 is CASSFAGGSYEQFF. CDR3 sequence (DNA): TGTGCCAGCAGCTTCGCAGGGGGGTCCTATGAGCAGTTCTTC. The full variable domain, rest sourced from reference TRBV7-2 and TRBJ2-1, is GAGVSQSPSNKVTEKGKDVELRCDPISGHTALYWYRQSLGQGLEFLIYFQGNSAPDKSGLPSDRFSAERTGGSVSTLTIQRTQQEDSAVYLCASSFAGGSYEQFFGPGTRLTVL.

The chain's CDR3 is CASSFTTGDYGYTF. The CDR3 DNA sequence: TGTGCCAGCAGCTTCACGACGGGGGACTATGGCTACACCTTC. This chain links TRBV9 with TRBJ1-2, with a possible D match to TRBD1 (5 bases). CDR1 and CDR2 (germline): SGDLS, YYNGEE. The CDR3 spans 14 residues. The V end was cut by 4 bases, the J end by 3 bases, with 13 bases between. Drawing the rest from reference TRBV9 and TRBJ1-2, the complete variable domain is DSGVTQTPKHLITATGQRVTLRCSPRSGDLSVYWYQQSLDQGLQFLIQYYNGEERAKGNILERFSAQQFPDLHSELNLSSLELGDSALYFCASSFTTGDYGYTFGSGTRLTVV.

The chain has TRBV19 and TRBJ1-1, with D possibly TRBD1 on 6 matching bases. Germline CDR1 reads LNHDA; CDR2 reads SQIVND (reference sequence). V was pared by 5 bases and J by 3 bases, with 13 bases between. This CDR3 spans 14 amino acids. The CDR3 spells CASSYRELHTEAFF. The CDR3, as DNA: TGTGCCAGTAGTTACAGGGAGTTGCACACTGAAGCTTTCTTT.

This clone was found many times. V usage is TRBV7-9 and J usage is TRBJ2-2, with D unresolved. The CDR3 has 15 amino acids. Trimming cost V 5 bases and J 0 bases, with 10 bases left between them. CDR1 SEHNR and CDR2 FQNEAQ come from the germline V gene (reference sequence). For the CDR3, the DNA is TGTGCCAGCAGCCATACTTCCGCGAACACCGGGGAGCTGTTTTTT. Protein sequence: CASSHTSANTGELFF.